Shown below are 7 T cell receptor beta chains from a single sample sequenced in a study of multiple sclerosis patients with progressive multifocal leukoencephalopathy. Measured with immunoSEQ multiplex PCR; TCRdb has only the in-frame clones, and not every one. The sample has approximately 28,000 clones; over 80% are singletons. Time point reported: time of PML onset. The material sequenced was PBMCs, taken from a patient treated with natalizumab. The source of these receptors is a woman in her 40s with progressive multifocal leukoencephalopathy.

The CDR3 sequence: CASSLDSSETQYF. In DNA form, the CDR3 reads TGTGCCAGCAGCTTAGACAGCTCCGAGACCCAGTACTTC. The chain employs TRBV11-2 and TRBJ2-5; D unclear. The V and J ends lost 0 bases and 5 bases respectively, with 7 bases between them. This CDR3 is 13 amino acids long. CDR1 is SGHAT, CDR2 FQNNGV, per germline.

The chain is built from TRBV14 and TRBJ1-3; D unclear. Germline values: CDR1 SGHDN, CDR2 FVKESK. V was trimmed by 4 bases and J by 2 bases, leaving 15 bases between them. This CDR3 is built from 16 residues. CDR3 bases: TGTGCCAGCAGCCCAAACCTCGCGGGAACTGGAAACACCATATATTTT. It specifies CASSPNLAGTGNTIYF.

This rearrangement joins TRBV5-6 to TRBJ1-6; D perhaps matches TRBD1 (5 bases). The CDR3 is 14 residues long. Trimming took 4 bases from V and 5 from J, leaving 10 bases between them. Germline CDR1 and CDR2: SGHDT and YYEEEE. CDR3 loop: CASSGAVDNSPLHF. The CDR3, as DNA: TGTGCCAGCAGCGGGGCGGTCGATAATTCACCCCTCCACTTT.

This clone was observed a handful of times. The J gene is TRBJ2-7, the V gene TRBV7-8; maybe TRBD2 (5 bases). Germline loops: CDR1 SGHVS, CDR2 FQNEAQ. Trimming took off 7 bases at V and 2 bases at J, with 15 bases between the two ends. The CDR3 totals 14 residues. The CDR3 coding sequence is TGTGCCAGCAACCAAAGGAGCGGAGCCTACGAGCAGTACTTC. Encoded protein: CASNQRSGAYEQYF.

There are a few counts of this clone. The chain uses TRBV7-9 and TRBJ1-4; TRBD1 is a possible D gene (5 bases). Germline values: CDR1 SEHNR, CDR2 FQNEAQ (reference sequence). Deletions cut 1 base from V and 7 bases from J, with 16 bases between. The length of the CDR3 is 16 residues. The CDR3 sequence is CASSLEGRRRREKLFF. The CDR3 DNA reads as TGTGCCAGCAGCTTAGAGGGGCGGCGGAGGCGTGAAAAACTGTTTTTT.

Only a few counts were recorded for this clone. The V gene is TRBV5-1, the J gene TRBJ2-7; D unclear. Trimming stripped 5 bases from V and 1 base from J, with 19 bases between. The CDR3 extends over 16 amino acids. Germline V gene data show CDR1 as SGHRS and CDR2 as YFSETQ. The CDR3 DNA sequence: TGCGCCAGCAGTCCGGAGTTACGACTGTCGTCCTACGAGCAGTACTTC. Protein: CASSPELRLSSYEQYF.

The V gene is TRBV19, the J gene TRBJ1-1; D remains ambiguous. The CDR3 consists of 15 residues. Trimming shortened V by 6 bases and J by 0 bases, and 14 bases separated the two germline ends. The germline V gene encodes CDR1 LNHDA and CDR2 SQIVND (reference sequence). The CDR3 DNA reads TGTGCCAGTAGATCCCCAGGACGTTTGAACACTGAAGCTTTCTTT. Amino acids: CASRSPGRLNTEAFF.